These T cell receptor beta chains were read from a single sample in a study of blood T cell repertoires in COVID-19. The repertoire was sequenced with immunoSEQ multiplex PCR; TCRdb's copy has only in-frame clones and lacks some. This sample has some 170,000 clones, with about 81% found just once. Sequencing input: peripheral blood. Receptors were obtained from a human donor in a cohort sampled during active COVID-19. The CDR3 runs from the conserved cysteine through the conserved F or W. D genes are given only for firm matches. Only part of the rows carry a size: once, few, many, or a class if the clone is expanded.

clone_size d_call j_call v_call cdr3_aa cdr3_nt
NA NA TRBJ1-4 TRBV15 CATSRGSNEKLFF TGTGCCACCAGCAGGGGCAGTAATGAAAAACTGTTTTTT
NA TRBD1 TRBJ2-2 TRBV7-9 CASSGRDSFTGELFF TGTGCCAGCAGCGGCCGGGACAGTTTCACCGGGGAGCTGTTTTTT
NA TRBD1 TRBJ2-1 TRBV20-1 CSASWGQGYKNEQFF TGCAGTGCTAGTTGGGGACAGGGATACAAAAATGAGCAGTTCTTC
NA TRBD1 TRBJ1-4 TRBV2 CASSVVGTGRDEKLFF TGTGCCAGCAGTGTTGTCGGGACAGGGAGAGATGAAAAACTGTTTTTT
few NA TRBJ1-1 TRBV29-1 CSVEEGEGTEAFF TGCAGCGTTGAAGAAGGAGAGGGCACTGAAGCTTTCTTT
NA TRBD2 TRBJ2-5 TRBV7-2 CASSLRASGQETQYF TGTGCCAGCAGCTTAAGGGCTAGCGGGCAAGAGACCCAGTACTTC
NA NA TRBJ2-3 TRBV19 CASSNRAGTSDTQYF TGTGCCAGTAGTAACCGGGCGGGGACGTCAGATACGCAGTATTTT
NA TRBD2 TRBJ2-7 TRBV10-1 CASSESGLVSEQYF TGCGCCAGCAGTGAGTCGGGACTAGTTTCCGAGCAGTACTTC
few NA TRBJ2-7 TRBV27 CASSLMSVYEQYF TGTGCCAGCAGTTTAATGAGCGTCTACGAGCAGTACTTC
NA NA TRBJ2-5 TRBV29-1 CSVSTGSRETQYF TGCAGCGTTTCCACAGGGAGTAGGGAGACCCAGTACTTC
NA NA TRBJ2-5 TRBV5-1 CASSFGETQYF TGCGCCAGCAGCTTCGGTGAGACCCAGTACTTC
NA TRBD2 TRBJ2-7 TRBV7-2 CASSELAVVSYEQYF TGTGCCAGCAGCGAACTAGCGGTAGTCTCCTACGAGCAGTACTTC
NA TRBD2 TRBJ2-5 TRBV9 CASSATSGREETQYF TGTGCCAGCAGCGCGACTAGCGGGAGGGAAGAGACCCAGTACTTC
NA TRBD2 TRBJ2-2 TRBV11-2 CASSKLTSRTWTGELFF TGTGCCAGCAGCAAACTGACTAGCCGGACGTGGACCGGGGAGCTGTTTTTT
NA TRBD2 TRBJ2-1 TRBV4-3 CASSQDRAGGPNNEQFF TGCGCCAGCAGCCAAGATCGGGCGGGGGGGCCCAACAATGAGCAGTTCTTC
NA NA TRBJ1-6 TRBV21-1 CASSKVKEELSGSPLHF TGTGCCAGCAGCAAAGTGAAGGAGGAGTTAAGCGGCTCACCCCTCCACTTT
NA NA TRBJ2-7 TRBV7-2 CASSPAGGYEQYF TGTGCCAGCAGCCCAGCAGGTGGTTACGAGCAGTACTTC
NA TRBD1 TRBJ1-4 TRBV6-6 CASNYRGEYGEKLFF TGTGCCAGCAACTACAGGGGGGAGTACGGTGAAAAACTGTTTTTT
NA NA TRBJ2-5 TRBV9 CASSVAGGQETQYF TGTGCCAGCAGCGTAGCTGGCGGGCAAGAGACCCAGTACTTC
NA NA TRBJ2-2 TRBV28 CASRAYRVPNTGELFF TGTGCCAGCAGAGCATACAGGGTGCCGAACACCGGGGAGCTGTTTTTT
NA NA TRBJ1-1 TRBV28 CASSFVRDGTEAFF TGTGCCAGCAGTTTTGTCAGGGATGGGACTGAAGCTTTCTTT
NA TRBD1 TRBJ1-2 TRBV24-1 CATSGSDREGYTF TGTGCCACCAGTGGTAGCGACAGGGAGGGCTACACCTTC
NA NA TRBJ1-6 TRBV9 CASSVDPGTLRSPLHF TGTGCCAGCAGCGTAGATCCAGGAACACTTCGGTCACCCCTCCACTTT
NA NA TRBJ2-7 TRBV6-6 CASSFGSGYEQYF TGTGCCAGCAGTTTTGGTTCGGGGTACGAGCAGTACTTC
NA TRBD2 TRBJ2-5 TRBV7-2 CASSLVPGGETQYF TGTGCCAGCAGCTTAGTCCCGGGAGGGGAGACCCAGTACTTC
few TRBD2 TRBJ2-7 TRBV7-2 CASSLSGGSYEQYF TGTGCCAGCAGCTTAAGTGGCGGGAGTTACGAGCAGTACTTC
NA TRBD2 TRBJ2-1 TRBV28 CASSLLAGVGNEQFF TGTGCCAGCAGTTTATTGGCGGGAGTGGGAAATGAGCAGTTCTTC
once NA TRBJ2-1 TRBV19 CASALRQGYNEQFF TGTGCCAGCGCTTTGAGGCAGGGTTACAATGAGCAGTTCTTC
NA TRBD1 TRBJ2-5 TRBV5-1 CASSPGTGGYQETQYF TGCGCCAGCAGCCCCGGGACAGGTGGTTATCAAGAGACCCAGTACTTC
NA NA TRBJ1-1 TRBV7-2 CASSLAQLNTEAFF TGTGCCAGCAGCTTAGCGCAGTTGAACACTGAAGCTTTCTTT
NA NA TRBJ2-7 TRBV5-1 CASSNILASNEQYF TGCGCCAGCAGCAATATACTAGCAAGTAACGAGCAGTACTTC
NA TRBD1 TRBJ1-3 TRBV6-5 CASSYSGQGYGNTIYF TGTGCCAGCAGTTACTCCGGACAGGGTTATGGAAACACCATATATTTT
few NA TRBJ1-2 TRBV6-5 CASSYLPEGGIYGYTF TGTGCCAGCAGTTACCTCCCCGAGGGAGGAATCTATGGCTACACCTTC
many TRBD2 TRBJ2-7 TRBV11-2 CASSWTGPTSARVYEQYF TGTGCCAGCAGCTGGACGGGCCCGACTAGCGCACGGGTCTACGAGCAGTACTTC
once NA TRBJ2-2 TRBV6-5 CASLQASNTGELFF TGTGCCAGCCTCCAGGCCTCGAACACCGGGGAGCTGTTTTTT
NA NA TRBJ2-3 TRBV11-3 CASSKHADTQYF TGTGCCAGCAGCAAGCACGCAGATACGCAGTATTTT
few NA TRBJ2-7 TRBV6-2/TRBV6-3 CASSYSNRPFEQYF TGTGCCAGCAGTTACTCGAACAGACCCTTCGAGCAGTACTTC
NA TRBD2 TRBJ2-3 TRBV6-1 CASSVPTSGGWTDTQYF TGTGCCAGCAGTGTCCCGACTAGCGGGGGGTGGACAGATACGCAGTATTTT
NA NA TRBJ1-3 TRBV7-7 CASSLALWDSSRHVVGNTIYF TGTGCTAGCAGCTTAGCGCTTTGGGACTCTAGCAGGCATGTGGTTGGAAACACCATATATTTT
NA TRBD1 TRBJ2-2 TRBV7-2 CASSLAGQGGTGELFF TGTGCCAGCAGCTTAGCCGGACAGGGCGGCACCGGGGAGCTGTTTTTT
NA NA TRBJ1-3 TRBV27 CASRDSSGNTIYF TGTGCCAGCAGGGACAGCTCTGGAAACACCATATATTTT
NA TRBD2 TRBJ2-3 TRBV7-2 CASSIGHGLATDTQYF TGTGCCAGCAGCATAGGGCATGGACTAGCGACAGATACGCAGTATTTT
NA NA TRBJ2-2 TRBV6-5 CASSSRQNTGELFF TGTGCCAGCAGTTCCCGACAGAACACCGGGGAGCTGTTTTTT
NA NA TRBJ1-2 TRBV28 CASRSSGVSYGYTF TGTGCCAGCAGGAGTTCGGGGGTTAGCTATGGCTACACCTTC
NA TRBD1 TRBJ1-5 TRBV5-1 CASSVGQGHQPQHF TGCGCCAGCAGCGTGGGACAGGGGCATCAGCCCCAGCATTTT
NA NA TRBJ1-1 TRBV14 CASSHRGLSTEAFF TGTGCCAGCAGCCACCGGGGATTGAGCACTGAAGCTTTCTTT
NA NA TRBJ2-5 TRBV7-6 CASSSNAGAPRETQYF TGTGCCAGCAGCTCGAACGCAGGGGCTCCACGGGAGACCCAGTACTTC
NA NA TRBJ1-2 TRBV6-6 CASSYGRVIYGYTF TGTGCCAGCAGTTACGGGCGGGTGATCTATGGCTACACCTTC
NA NA TRBJ1-2 TRBV4-1 CASSQDLSRSNYGYTF TGCGCCAGCAGCCAAGATTTAAGTCGAAGCAACTATGGCTACACCTTC
NA NA TRBJ1-5 TRBV7-3 CANRDNQPQHF TGTGCCAACCGGGACAATCAGCCCCAGCATTTT
NA TRBD1 TRBJ1-2 TRBV27 CASSPGQGYTF TGTGCCAGCAGTCCGGGACAGGGCTACACCTTC
many NA TRBJ2-7 TRBV18 CASSPSRENEQYF TGTGCCAGCTCACCATCGAGGGAGAACGAGCAGTACTTC
few NA TRBJ1-2 TRBV6-5 CASRLQGFAGYTF TGTGCCAGCAGATTGCAGGGATTTGCTGGCTACACCTTC
medium-sized TRBD1 TRBJ1-5 TRBV10-2 CASSIPGTGKQPQHF TGCGCCAGCAGCATCCCCGGGACAGGGAAACAGCCCCAGCATTTT